These 24 T cell receptor beta chains came from one sample sequenced in a study of early T cells in non-severe SARS-CoV-2 infection. TCRdb independently ran MiXCR on the 5' RACE reads; one entry per CDR3 protein. The table lists under 140,000 distinct CDR3 sequences, roughly 12% of them singletons. The sample here was whole blood, taken at baseline. These receptors all come from an adult who was a healthcare worker with PCR-confirmed SARS-CoV-2 infection or an uninfected control (not recorded which).

This clonotype was detected a few times. This chain connects TRBV7-2 to TRBJ2-5; 8 bases line up with TRBD2. The V gene end was trimmed by 1 base and the J gene end by 4 bases; junction bases not matched to a gene: 8. Germline V lookup: CDR1 SGHTA, CDR2 FQGNSA. The CDR3 has 16 residues. CDR3 in amino acids: CASSLGLAGIGETQYF. The DNA of the CDR3 is TGTGCCAGCAGCTTAGGGCTAGCGGGTATAGGAGAGACCCAGTACTTC.

This clonotype was observed a few times. This chain joins TRBV24-1 and TRBJ2-1; the match to TRBD1 covers 10 bases. V was clipped by 5 bases and J by 7 bases; unmatched bases: 10. Germline values: CDR1 KGHDR, CDR2 SFDVKD. The CDR3 loop spans 16 amino acids. The CDR3 is CATSASGRQGANEQFF. The CDR3 coding sequence is TGTGCCACCAGTGCCTCTGGCAGACAGGGGGCGAATGAGCAGTTCTTC.

This chain joins TRBV4-1 and TRBJ2-1; either TRBD1 or TRBD2 may supply D (5 bases each). Trimming removed 3 bases at V and 8 bases at J, with 14 bases between. Germline values: CDR1 MGHRA, CDR2 YSYEKL. CDR3 length: 14 residues. The CDR3 loop reads CASSHSAGSDEQFF. The CDR3 coding sequence is TGCGCCAGCAGCCACTCAGCAGGGAGCGATGAGCAGTTCTTC.

This rearrangement joins TRBV2 to TRBJ1-2, with D maybe TRBD1 (5 bases). Trimming took off 7 bases at V and 6 bases at J, with 15 bases between the two ends. Germline CDR1 is SNHLY and CDR2 is FYNNEI. The CDR3 sequence is 13 residues long. The CDR3, as DNA: TGTGCCAGCACACCGGACATCTCCGATGGCTACACCTTC. Protein sequence: CASTPDISDGYTF.

This clonotype has just a few counts. The chain's CDR3 is CASSSQGSGNQPQHF. The DNA of the CDR3 is TGTGCCAGCAGTTCGCAGGGCTCGGGCAATCAGCCCCAGCATTTT. The chain couples TRBV6-6 to TRBJ1-5, with D possibly being TRBD1 (5 bases). The ends were cut back, 4 bases at V and 2 bases at J, with 12 bases in the middle. Germline V gives CDR1 MNHNY, CDR2 SVGAGI (reference sequence). The CDR3 is made up of 15 amino acids.

This clonotype is categorized as medium-sized. The chain joins TRBV7-9 to TRBJ2-7; TRBD1 matches 7 bases. Losses at the gene ends were 5 bases for V and 5 bases for J; bases not matched to a gene: 9. The germline gives CDR1 SEHNR, CDR2 FQNEAQ (reference sequence). This CDR3 is built from 14 residues. The CDR3 DNA reads as TGTGCCAGCAGCCGCCGACAGGGCACCCACGAGCAGTACTTC. Its protein is CASSRRQGTHEQYF.

This clonotype was observed a few times. The genes are TRBV18 and TRBJ2-7; 7 nucleotides align to TRBD1. Trimming cost V 3 bases and J 6 bases; bases outside gene matches: 2. The germline V gene encodes CDR1 KGHSH and CDR2 LQKENI. The CDR3 loop spans 12 amino acids. The CDR3 spells CASSPDRFEQYF. DNA of the CDR3: TGTGCCAGCTCACCGGACAGGTTCGAGCAGTACTTC. The complete variable domain, with remaining parts taken from reference TRBV18 and TRBJ2-7, reads NAGVMQNPRHLVRRRGQEARLRCSPMKGHSHVYWYRQLPEEGLKFMVYLQKENIIDESGMPKERFSAEFPKEGPSILRIQQVVRGDSAAYFCASSPDRFEQYFGPGTRLTVT.

This clonotype appeared many times. The chain combines TRBV20-1 with TRBJ1-4, with D perhaps TRBD1 (6 bases). In germline, CDR1 is DFQATT, CDR2 SNEGSKA (reference sequence). This CDR3 comprises 15 residues. Deletions cut 6 bases from V and 6 bases from J, with 20 bases between. CDR3 loop: CSAPTSGAVDEKLFF. CDR3 in DNA: TGCAGTGCCCCGACGTCGGGGGCGGTGGATGAAAAACTGTTTTTT.

Many counts were recorded for this clonotype. The J gene is TRBJ1-1, the V gene TRBV20-1, with D possibly matching TRBD1 (5 bases). The V end was cut by 3 bases, the J end by 0 bases, with 11 bases between. Germline values: CDR1 DFQATT, CDR2 SNEGSKA (reference sequence). The CDR3 runs to 14 residues. In DNA, the CDR3 is TGCAGTGCTAGGGACGGGGGGATGAACACTGAAGCTTTCTTT. This translates into CSARDGGMNTEAFF.

The chain's CDR3 is CASSLNPDLYEQYF. DNA of the CDR3: TGTGCCAGCAGCTTAAATCCGGACCTCTACGAGCAGTACTTC. The chain couples TRBV11-2 to TRBJ2-7; D not certain. Germline assignment: CDR1 SGHAT and CDR2 FQNNGV. Trimming stripped 2 bases from V and 3 bases from J, with 11 bases between. CDR3 length: 14 amino acids.

In nucleotides, the CDR3 is TGTGCCAGCAGCCAAACAGGACAGGGGCTGAACACTGAAGCTTTCTTT. It translates to CASSQTGQGLNTEAFF. The chain recombines TRBV4-2 with TRBJ1-1, with TRBD1 matching over 9 bases. The CDR3 loop spans 16 amino acids. Germline-derived CDR1 and CDR2 are LGHNA and YNFKEQ. Germline trimming cut 2 bases from V and 0 bases from J; bases unmatched to any gene: 4.

This clonotype was recorded many times. The chain is built from TRBV20-1 and TRBJ2-1; D remains unclear. There are 14 residues in the CDR3. V lost 3 bases and J 0 bases, leaving 9 bases between the germline ends. Germline V lookup: CDR1 DFQATT, CDR2 SNEGSKA (reference sequence). CDR3 in DNA: TGCAGTGCTAGCGGGCGCAGCTCCTACAATGAGCAGTTCTTC. Encoded protein: CSASGRSSYNEQFF.

This clonotype was observed once. The genes are TRBV6-5 and TRBJ1-1, with TRBD1 identical over 9 bases. This CDR3 is 14 amino acids long. CDR1 and CDR2 from the germline V gene are MNHEY and SVGAGI. The V and J ends lost 6 bases and 5 bases, in that order; junction bases with no gene match: 7. The CDR3 sequence: CASSRGQGRTEAFF. For the CDR3, the DNA is TGTGCCAGCAGCCGAGGACAGGGGAGGACTGAAGCTTTCTTT.

The chain combines TRBV4-1 with TRBJ1-1; the D is unclear. Germline CDR1 is MGHRA and CDR2 is YSYEKL. V lost 5 bases, J lost 1 base, and 11 bases lay in between. There are 14 residues in the CDR3. CDR3 residues: CASSGGRENTEAFF. In DNA form, the CDR3 reads TGCGCCAGCAGCGGCGGACGGGAGAACACTGAAGCTTTCTTT.

The chain is built from TRBV29-1 and TRBJ2-1; 8 bases fit TRBD1. In germline, CDR1 is SQVTM, CDR2 ANQGSEA. J lost 10 bases, V lost 8 bases, and 10 bases had no gene match. The CDR3 consists of 12 residues. In DNA, the CDR3 is TGCAGCACCCGACAGGGGACGAGGGAGCAGTTCTTC. Protein product: CSTRQGTREQFF.

This clonotype came up many times. The chain is built from TRBV9 and TRBJ1-1, with D maybe TRBD1 (5 bases). Germline CDR1 is SGDLS and CDR2 is YYNGEE. V was shortened by 0 bases and J by 11 bases, with 14 bases between the two germline ends. The CDR3 extends over 13 amino acids. This CDR3 is CASSVEGAAEAFF. The CDR3 DNA sequence: TGTGCCAGCAGCGTAGAAGGGGCGGCGGAGGCTTTCTTT.

This clonotype has at least ten counts. The chain joins TRBV19 to TRBJ1-5; D uncertain. Trimming shortened V by 7 bases and J by 0 bases, and 7 bases separated the two germline ends. CDR1 is LNHDA, CDR2 SQIVND, per germline (reference sequence). The CDR3 covers 13 residues. CDR3 sequence reads: CASNGNSNQPQHF. In DNA form, the CDR3 reads TGTGCCAGTAATGGAAATAGCAATCAGCCCCAGCATTTT.

This clonotype occurred many times. The genes are TRBV28 and TRBJ1-4, with TRBD1 matching 8 bases. This CDR3 comprises 15 residues. The germline V gene has CDR1 MDHEN and CDR2 SYDVKM. V was pared by 8 bases and J by 7 bases, with 12 bases of the junction left unmatched. CDR3 coding DNA: TGTGCCAGCCTTCACACCGGGACAGGAGGTGAAAAACTGTTTTTT. Translated: CASLHTGTGGEKLFF.

The chain links TRBV11-2 to TRBJ1-1; TRBD1 matches at 7 bases. CDR3 length equals 14 residues. The trim removed 8 bases at V and 3 bases at J, leaving 9 bases unmatched. CDR1 and CDR2 from the germline V gene are SGHAT and FQNNGV. In nucleotides, the CDR3 is TGTGCCAGCGGACAGGTCAGGGCGGACACTGAAGCTTTCTTT. Residues: CASGQVRADTEAFF.

This clonotype was seen at least ten times. The chain uses TRBV18 and TRBJ1-1; D gene unclear. Looked up from germline, CDR1 is KGHSH and CDR2 is LQKENI. Trimming removed 1 base at V and 2 bases at J, with 5 bases between. The CDR3 sequence is 13 residues long. Here the CDR3 reads CASSPQGNTEAFF. CDR3 sequence (DNA): TGTGCCAGCTCACCACAGGGTAACACTGAAGCTTTCTTT.

The rearrangement uses TRBV20-1 and TRBJ1-3; D remains unclear. The CDR3 length is 12 residues. Trimming removed 1 base from V and 1 base from J, with 2 bases in between. CDR1 is DFQATT and CDR2 is SNEGSKA in the germline V gene (reference sequence). The chain's CDR3 is CSARVSGNTIYF. DNA for the CDR3: TGCAGTGCTAGAGTGTCTGGAAACACCATATATTTT.

The CDR3 DNA is TGCAGTGCCCGACTAGCGGGGGGGGACCAGTACTTC. Its protein is CSARLAGGDQYF. V and J are TRBV20-1 and TRBJ2-5; 14 nucleotides match TRBD2. CDR3 length equals 12 residues. The germline V gene has CDR1 DFQATT and CDR2 SNEGSKA (reference sequence). With V trimmed by 6 bases and J by 10 bases, 4 bases remained unmatched.

This clonotype was observed many times. The chain employs TRBV7-6 and TRBJ2-2; no reliable D call. CDR3 length: 12 residues. V lost 5 bases and J lost 4, with 5 bases in between. Germline CDR1 and CDR2: SGHVS and FNYEAQ. DNA for the CDR3: TGTGCCAGCAGCCCCCCCACCGGGGAGCTGTTTTTT. The encoded protein is CASSPPTGELFF.

The chain combines TRBV6-1 with TRBJ2-7; 7 nucleotides line up with TRBD1. Per the germline V gene, CDR1 is MNHNS and CDR2 is SASEGT. CDR3 length equals 16 residues. V lost 4 bases and J lost 0; bases outside the gene matches: 9. The CDR3 sequence: CASSGDRAPSSYEQYF. Here the CDR3 DNA reads TGTGCCAGCAGTGGAGACAGGGCGCCCAGCTCCTACGAGCAGTACTTC.